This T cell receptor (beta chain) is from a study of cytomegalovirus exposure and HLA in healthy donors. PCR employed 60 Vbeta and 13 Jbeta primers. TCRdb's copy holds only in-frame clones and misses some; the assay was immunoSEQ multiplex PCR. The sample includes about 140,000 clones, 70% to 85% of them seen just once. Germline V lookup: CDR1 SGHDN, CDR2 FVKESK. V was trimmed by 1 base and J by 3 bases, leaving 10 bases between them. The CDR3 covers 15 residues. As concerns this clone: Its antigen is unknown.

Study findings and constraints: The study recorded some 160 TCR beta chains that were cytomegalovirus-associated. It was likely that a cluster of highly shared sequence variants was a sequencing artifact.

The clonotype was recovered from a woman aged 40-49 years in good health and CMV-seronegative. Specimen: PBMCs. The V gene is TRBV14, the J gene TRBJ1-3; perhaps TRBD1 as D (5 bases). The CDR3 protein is CASSQVDSHGNTIYF. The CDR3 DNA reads TGTGCCAGCAGCCAAGTCGACAGCCATGGAAACACCATATATTTT.